These T cell receptor beta chains were read from a single sample in a study of human T cells and chemical hapten exposure. TCRdb re-called the RACE reads with MiXCR, one entry per CDR3 protein. The sample carries over 75,000 distinct CDR3 sequences, over 6% recorded once. The specimen comprised whole blood, sampled in connection with sensitization to the hapten diphenylcyclopropenone (DPC). The receptors come from a woman in her twenties or thirties with alopecia areata. Some clones in this sample may be carry-over from other donors' samples. Both conserved end residues are part of each CDR3. D genes are given only for firm matches. Clone size appears in some rows only: once, few, many, or a class for an expanded clone.

D	size	V	J	DNA	CDR3
TRBD2	many	TRBV20-1	TRBJ2-3	TGCAGTGCTAGGGGGAGCGGGGGGGCAACAGATACGCAGTATTTT	CSARGSGGATDTQYF
TRBD2	many	TRBV6-2/TRBV6-3	TRBJ2-5	TGTGCCAGCAGTCCAAGCGGGGGGAAAGAGACCCAGTACTTC	CASSPSGGKETQYF
NA	few	TRBV5-1	TRBJ2-5	TGCGCCAGCGGGGAGCTGGAGACCCAGTACTTC	CASGELETQYF
NA	many	TRBV24-1	TRBJ2-2	TGTGCCACCAGTGATTCCGGGCAGGTGAATACCGGGGAGCTGTTTTTT	CATSDSGQVNTGELFF
NA	many	TRBV5-1	TRBJ1-2	TGCGCCAGCAGCTCACAACAGGACAGCTCCTATGGCTACACCTTC	CASSSQQDSSYGYTF
TRBD1	NA	TRBV6-1	TRBJ2-2	TGTGCCAGCACCGAGAGGGGGAGCGGGACAGGGGGCAACACCGGGGAGCTGTTTTTT	CASTERGSGTGGNTGELFF
NA	NA	TRBV7-9	TRBJ2-5	TGTGCCAGCAGCTTAGCAGGCGTAGAGATCCAGTACTTC	CASSLAGVEIQYF
TRBD2	NA	TRBV7-2	TRBJ2-7	TGTGCCAGCAGTTTAGCGGGGGGAACCTACGAGCAGTACTTC	CASSLAGGTYEQYF
NA	NA	TRBV12-3/TRBV12-4	TRBJ1-4	TGTGCCAGCAGTGGGGGGGGGGAAAAACTGTTTTTT	CASSGGGEKLFF
NA	few	TRBV6-5	TRBJ1-3	TGTGCCAGCAGGTCCCAGCCAATCTCTGGAAACACCATATATTTT	CASRSQPISGNTIYF
NA	many	TRBV7-8	TRBJ2-1	TGTGCCAGCAGCTTAGGTCCAAGACTGCGCTCCTACAATGAGCAGTTCTTC	CASSLGPRLRSYNEQFF
NA	many	TRBV9	TRBJ2-3	TGTGCCAGCAGCGTAGGACAGGCGGGCACAGATACGCAGTATTTT	CASSVGQAGTDTQYF
TRBD1	few	TRBV11-2	TRBJ2-7	TGTGCCAGCAGCCTGGACAGGGGCAACCACGAGCAGTACTTC	CASSLDRGNHEQYF
TRBD1	NA	TRBV27	TRBJ1-6	TGTGCCAGCAGTAGAACCGAGGGGACAGGGTTTAATTCACCCCTCCACTTT	CASSRTEGTGFNSPLHF
NA	many	TRBV12-3/TRBV12-4	TRBJ2-7	TGTGCCAGCAGTTTAAGGGGGTACGAGGAGCAGTACTTC	CASSLRGYEEQYF
NA	many	TRBV30	TRBJ2-1	TGTGCCTGGAGTGTACAAGGGAACAATGAGCAGTTCTTC	CAWSVQGNNEQFF
NA	many	TRBV20-1	TRBJ1-1	TGCAGTGCTAGGTCGAACACTGAAGCTTTCTTT	CSARSNTEAFF
TRBD1	many	TRBV25-1	TRBJ2-2	TGTGCCAGCACCCGCTCGGGGACAGAGGCCGGGGAGCTGTTTTTT	CASTRSGTEAGELFF
NA	NA	TRBV30	TRBJ1-1	TGTGCCTGGGCGCAGGACGGGCAGAACACTGAAGCTTTCTTT	CAWAQDGQNTEAFF
NA	few	TRBV4-1	TRBJ1-1	TGCGCCAGCAGCCAAGATAGGAGCGGCCCTTTAACTTTCTTT	CASSQDRSGPLTFF